This TCR beta chain stems from a study of CD4 T cells in relation to SARS-CoV-2 and coronaviruses. Naive and memory CD4+ T cells were separated from cryopreserved PBMCs. This clone was observed a few times. Antigen unknown. This CDR3 has 13 residues. V was pared by 8 bases and J by 0 bases, with 7 bases between. Germline CDR1 reads MNHEY; CDR2 reads SVGAGI. Repertoires were generated with immunoSEQ multiplex PCR, while TCRdb's copy carries only in-frame clones and drops some. The table shows 40,000 or so clones, with over 75% occurring only once. Overall study findings and caveats: SARS-CoV-2-driven expansion was significantly weaker in crossreactive than monoreactive clones.

Sequencing was carried out using memory CD4+ T cells from PBMCs. The V gene is TRBV6-5, the J gene TRBJ2-2; D remains unclear. The origin of this receptor is an adult with COVID-19. For the CDR3, the DNA is TGTGCCAGCGGAGCTGCGAACACCGGGGAGCTGTTTTTT. Translation gives CASGAANTGELFF.